This is a list of T cell receptor beta chains from one sample in a study of blood T cell repertoires in COVID-19. TCRdb's copy holds only in-frame clones and misses some; the assay was immunoSEQ multiplex PCR. The profile shows some 100,000 clones, more than 75% of them singletons. Input material: peripheral blood. The receptors were sampled from an elderly woman with active COVID-19. CDR3s include the opening cysteine and the closing phenylalanine or tryptophan.

j_gene: TRBJ1-1; v_gene: TRBV6-6; CDR3aa: CASSPRTGVNTEAFF
j_gene: TRBJ2-1; v_gene: TRBV11-3; CDR3aa: CASSHYDPAGPNNEQFF
j_gene: TRBJ2-3; v_gene: TRBV2; CDR3aa: CASREPGLPNLDTDTQYF
j_gene: TRBJ2-3; v_gene: TRBV21-1; CDR3aa: CASLFSADTQYF
j_gene: TRBJ2-7; v_gene: TRBV3-1/TRBV3-2; CDR3aa: CASSLQGLGVGQYF
j_gene: TRBJ2-7; v_gene: TRBV7-9; CDR3aa: CASSPGQGLNEQYF
j_gene: TRBJ2-6; v_gene: TRBV19; CDR3aa: CASSGGQTNVLTF
j_gene: TRBJ2-6; v_gene: TRBV7-9; CDR3aa: CASSHRDRGEGANVLTF
j_gene: TRBJ2-3; v_gene: TRBV24-1; CDR3aa: CATSEVGLITQYF
j_gene: TRBJ1-2; v_gene: TRBV4-2; CDR3aa: CASSHQRGTNYGYTF
j_gene: TRBJ2-5; v_gene: TRBV18; CDR3aa: CASSPWGQRETQYF
j_gene: TRBJ1-2; v_gene: TRBV1; CDR3aa: CTTRGRPNYGYTF
j_gene: TRBJ1-2; v_gene: TRBV6-6; CDR3aa: CASSYPDREDYGYTF
j_gene: TRBJ1-2; v_gene: TRBV28; CDR3aa: CASSLDGMNSYTF
j_gene: TRBJ2-7; v_gene: TRBV4-1; CDR3aa: CASSLREGLYEQYF
j_gene: TRBJ2-7; v_gene: TRBV12-5; CDR3aa: CASARGASYEQYF
j_gene: TRBJ2-2; v_gene: TRBV24-1; CDR3aa: CATSDHRRDTGELFF
j_gene: TRBJ2-1; v_gene: TRBV24-1; CDR3aa: CATSDRGTGGIYNEQFF
j_gene: TRBJ2-3; v_gene: TRBV30; CDR3aa: CARGWGTDTQYF
j_gene: TRBJ2-7; v_gene: TRBV11-3; CDR3aa: CASSAGGVQYF
j_gene: TRBJ2-5; v_gene: TRBV7-2; CDR3aa: CASSQGLPQETQYF
j_gene: TRBJ2-3; v_gene: TRBV18; CDR3aa: CASSPTGLPTDTQYF
j_gene: TRBJ1-2; v_gene: TRBV18; CDR3aa: CASSPLDRIYGYTF
j_gene: TRBJ2-5; v_gene: TRBV28; CDR3aa: CASSLVAYQETQYF
j_gene: TRBJ1-2; v_gene: TRBV18; CDR3aa: CASSPDRNYGYTF
j_gene: TRBJ2-2; v_gene: TRBV14; CDR3aa: CASSQLAGGFTGELFF
j_gene: TRBJ2-1; v_gene: TRBV7-3; CDR3aa: CASSSPTSGKREQFF
j_gene: TRBJ2-6; v_gene: TRBV27; CDR3aa: CASSFSRGSGANVLTF
j_gene: TRBJ2-7; v_gene: TRBV18; CDR3aa: CASSAQRQGIYEQYF
j_gene: TRBJ2-1; v_gene: TRBV25-1; CDR3aa: CASSRSRVANEQFF
j_gene: TRBJ2-7; v_gene: TRBV18; CDR3aa: CASSPPLSSYEQYF
j_gene: TRBJ2-7; v_gene: TRBV18; CDR3aa: CASSPWTGDAEQYF
j_gene: TRBJ2-5; v_gene: TRBV2; CDR3aa: CASSIGLAGGGETQYF
j_gene: TRBJ2-5; v_gene: TRBV5-4; CDR3aa: CASSLALETQYF
j_gene: TRBJ2-7; v_gene: TRBV21-1; CDR3aa: CASSLPMRRGPNEQYF